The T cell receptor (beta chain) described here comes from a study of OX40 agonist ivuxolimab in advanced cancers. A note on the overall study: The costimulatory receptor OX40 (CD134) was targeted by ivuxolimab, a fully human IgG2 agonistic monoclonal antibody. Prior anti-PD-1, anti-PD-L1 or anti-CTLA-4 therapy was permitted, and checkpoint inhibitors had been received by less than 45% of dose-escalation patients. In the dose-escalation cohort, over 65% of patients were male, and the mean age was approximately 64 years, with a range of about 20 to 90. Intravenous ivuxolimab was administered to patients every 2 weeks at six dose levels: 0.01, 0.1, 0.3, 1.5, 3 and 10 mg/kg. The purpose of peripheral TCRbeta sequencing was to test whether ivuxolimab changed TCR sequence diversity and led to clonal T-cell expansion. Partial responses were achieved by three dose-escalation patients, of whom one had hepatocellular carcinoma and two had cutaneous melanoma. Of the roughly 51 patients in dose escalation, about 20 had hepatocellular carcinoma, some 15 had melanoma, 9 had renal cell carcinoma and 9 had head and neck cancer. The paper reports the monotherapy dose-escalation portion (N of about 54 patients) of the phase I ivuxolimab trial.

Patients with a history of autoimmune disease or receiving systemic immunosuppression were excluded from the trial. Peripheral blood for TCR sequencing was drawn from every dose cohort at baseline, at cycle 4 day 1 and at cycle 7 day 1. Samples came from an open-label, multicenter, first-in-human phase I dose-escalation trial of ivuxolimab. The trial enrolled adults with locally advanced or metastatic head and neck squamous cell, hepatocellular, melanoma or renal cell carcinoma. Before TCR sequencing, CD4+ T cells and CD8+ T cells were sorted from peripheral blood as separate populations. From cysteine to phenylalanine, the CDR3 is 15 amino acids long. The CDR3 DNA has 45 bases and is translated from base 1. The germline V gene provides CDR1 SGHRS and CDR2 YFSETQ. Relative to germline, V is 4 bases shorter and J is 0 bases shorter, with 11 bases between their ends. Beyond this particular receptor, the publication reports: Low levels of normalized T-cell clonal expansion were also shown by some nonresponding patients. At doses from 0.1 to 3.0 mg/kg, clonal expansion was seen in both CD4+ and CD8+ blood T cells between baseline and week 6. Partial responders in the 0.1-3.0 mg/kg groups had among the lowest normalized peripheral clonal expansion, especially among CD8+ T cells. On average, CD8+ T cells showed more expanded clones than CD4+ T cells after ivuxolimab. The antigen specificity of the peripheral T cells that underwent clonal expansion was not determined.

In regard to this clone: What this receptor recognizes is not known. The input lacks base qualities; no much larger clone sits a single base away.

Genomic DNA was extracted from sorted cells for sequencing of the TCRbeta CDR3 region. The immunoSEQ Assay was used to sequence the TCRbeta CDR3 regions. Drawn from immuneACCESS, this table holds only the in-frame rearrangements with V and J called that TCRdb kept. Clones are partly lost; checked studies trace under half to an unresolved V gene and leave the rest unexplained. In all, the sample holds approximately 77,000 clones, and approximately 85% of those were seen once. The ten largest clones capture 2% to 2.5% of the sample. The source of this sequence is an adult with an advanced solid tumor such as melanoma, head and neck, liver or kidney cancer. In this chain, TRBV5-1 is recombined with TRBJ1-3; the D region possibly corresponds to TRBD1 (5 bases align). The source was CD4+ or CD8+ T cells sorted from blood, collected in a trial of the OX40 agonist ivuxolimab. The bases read TGCGCCAGCAGCCCGTCACAGGTCTCTGGAAACACCATATATTTT. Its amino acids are CASSPSQVSGNTIYF.